This T cell receptor (beta chain) is from a study of identical twins. This clonotype has a handful of counts. Its cognate antigen is unknown. The germline V and J ends were trimmed by 5 bases and 4 bases, with 9 bases remaining between them. CDR1 and CDR2 from the germline V gene are SGHTA and FQGNSA. The CDR3 totals 13 residues. General study findings and limits: Beta out-of-frame sequences displayed a weaker excess of sharing between twins. Conclusions relied on cross-sectional statistical analysis, not following the same donors.

cDNA carried unique molecular identifiers, and a universal primer site was added by template switching. TCRdb reprocessed the 5' RACE reads via MiXCR and lists one record per CDR3 protein. The sample yields around 690,000 distinct CDR3 sequences, around 20% seen once. The same data also contributed to another study, on T cells expressing NK-cell markers. This second study says: The CD3+CD56-NKG2C+ fraction was also led by these clonotypes in a handful of donors.

The chain joins TRBV7-2 to TRBJ1-3; D may be TRBD1 (6 bases). The sequencing input was PBMCs. The TCR was taken from a woman in her late teens or twenties in good health. CDR3 sequence reads: CASSRGFGNTIYF. The CDR3 bases are TGTGCCAGCAGCAGGGGGTTCGGAAACACCATATATTTT.